The present T cell receptor (beta chain) was sequenced within a study of shared clonotypes between healthy human individuals. Among the donors, all were Caucasian adults who lived in Nashville, Tennessee. The CDR3 is 16 residues long. CDR1 and CDR2 (germline): MDHEN, SYDVKM. Germline trimming cut 6 bases from V and 4 bases from J; bases unmatched to any gene: 13. General observations from the study: Non-shared clonotypes showed lower generation probabilities than clonotypes common to all four donors.

In regard to this clone: The antigen remains unidentified.

Only in-frame clones appear in the TCRdb table, and some are missing; sequencing was by immunoSEQ multiplex PCR. This table has around 990,000 clones, roughly 80% appearing once. Sequencing was performed on memory CD4+ T cells from PBMCs. As to subset: CD45RA-negative fraction. The chain uses TRBV28 and TRBJ2-3; TRBD2 matches 7 bases. The sequence was collected from a man younger than 35 in good health. Some clones in this sample may be carry-over from other donors' samples. CDR3 nucleotides: TGTGCCAGCAGCCTACTAGCGAGAGCGGTCTCAGATACGCAGTATTTT. As protein: CASSLLARAVSDTQYF.